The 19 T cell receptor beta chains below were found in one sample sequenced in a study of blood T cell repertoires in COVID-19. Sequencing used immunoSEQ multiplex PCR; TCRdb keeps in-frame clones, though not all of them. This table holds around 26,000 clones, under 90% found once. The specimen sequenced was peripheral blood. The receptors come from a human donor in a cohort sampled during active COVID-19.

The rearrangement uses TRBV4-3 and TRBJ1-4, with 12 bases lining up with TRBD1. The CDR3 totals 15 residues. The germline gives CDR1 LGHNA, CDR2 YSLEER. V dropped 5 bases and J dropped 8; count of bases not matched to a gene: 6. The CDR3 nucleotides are TGCGCCAGCAGCAAGACCGGGACAGGGGGCGAAAAACTGTTTTTT. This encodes CASSKTGTGGEKLFF.

The CDR3 DNA follows: TGTGCCAGCTCGCGAGCCCAGGCCAGGGGCGCAGGGAACACTGAAGCTTTCTTT. This encodes CASSRAQARGAGNTEAFF. The rearrangement links TRBV18 to TRBJ1-1; tentatively, D is TRBD1 (6 bases). V lost 6 bases and J lost 1, with 24 bases in between. CDR3 length: 18 amino acids. Germline CDR1 and CDR2: KGHSH and LQKENI.

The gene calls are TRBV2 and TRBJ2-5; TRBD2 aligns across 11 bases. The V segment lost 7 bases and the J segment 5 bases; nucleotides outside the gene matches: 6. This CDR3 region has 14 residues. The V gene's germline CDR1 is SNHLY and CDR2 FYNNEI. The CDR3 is CASKERTSGETQYF. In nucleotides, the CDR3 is TGTGCCAGCAAGGAGCGGACTAGCGGGGAGACCCAGTACTTC.

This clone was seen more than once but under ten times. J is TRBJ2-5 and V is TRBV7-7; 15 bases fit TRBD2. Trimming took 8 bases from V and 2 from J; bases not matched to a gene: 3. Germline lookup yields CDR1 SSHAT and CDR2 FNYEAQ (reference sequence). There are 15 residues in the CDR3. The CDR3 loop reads CASGTSGGTQETQYF. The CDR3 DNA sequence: TGTGCCAGCGGGACTAGCGGGGGGACACAAGAGACCCAGTACTTC.

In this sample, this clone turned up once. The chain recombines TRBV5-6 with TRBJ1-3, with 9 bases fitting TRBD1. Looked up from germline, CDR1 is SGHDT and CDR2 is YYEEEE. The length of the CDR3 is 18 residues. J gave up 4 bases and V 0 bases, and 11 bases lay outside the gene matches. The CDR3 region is CASSLAGLQGAVGNTIYF. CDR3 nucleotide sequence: TGTGCCAGCAGCTTGGCCGGTTTACAGGGGGCAGTCGGAAACACCATATATTTT.

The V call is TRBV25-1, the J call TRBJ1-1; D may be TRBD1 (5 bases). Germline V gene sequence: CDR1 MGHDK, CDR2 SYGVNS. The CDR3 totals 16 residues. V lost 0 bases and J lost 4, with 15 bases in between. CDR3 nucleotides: TGTGCCAGCAGTGAATACCGGGGGGGAGGAGGCACTGAAGCTTTCTTT. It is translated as CASSEYRGGGGTEAFF.

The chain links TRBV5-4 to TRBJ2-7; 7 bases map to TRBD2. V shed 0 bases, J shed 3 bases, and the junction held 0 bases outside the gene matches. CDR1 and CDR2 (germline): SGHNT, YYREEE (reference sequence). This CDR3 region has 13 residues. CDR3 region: CASSLGGGYEQYF. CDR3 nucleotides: TGTGCCAGCAGCTTGGGGGGGGGCTACGAGCAGTACTTC.

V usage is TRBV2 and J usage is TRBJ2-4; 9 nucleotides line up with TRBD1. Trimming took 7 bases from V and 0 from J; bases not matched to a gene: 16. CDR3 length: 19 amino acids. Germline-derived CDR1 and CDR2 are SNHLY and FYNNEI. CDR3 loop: CASTSVGTGTFLAKNIQYF. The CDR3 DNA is TGTGCCAGCACGTCGGTGGGGACAGGGACTTTTTTAGCCAAAAACATTCAGTACTTC. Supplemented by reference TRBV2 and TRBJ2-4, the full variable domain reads EPEVTQTPSHQVTQMGQEVILRCVPISNHLYFYWYRQILGQKVEFLVSFYNNEISEKSEIFDDQFSVERPDGSNFTLKIRSTKLEDSAMYFCASTSVGTGTFLAKNIQYFGAGTRLSVL.

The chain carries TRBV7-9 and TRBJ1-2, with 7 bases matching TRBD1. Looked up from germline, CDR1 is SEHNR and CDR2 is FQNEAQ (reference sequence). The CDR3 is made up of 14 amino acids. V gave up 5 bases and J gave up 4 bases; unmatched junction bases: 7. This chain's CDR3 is CASSLTGVSYGYTF. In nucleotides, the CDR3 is TGTGCCAGCAGCCTAACAGGGGTTAGCTATGGCTACACCTTC.

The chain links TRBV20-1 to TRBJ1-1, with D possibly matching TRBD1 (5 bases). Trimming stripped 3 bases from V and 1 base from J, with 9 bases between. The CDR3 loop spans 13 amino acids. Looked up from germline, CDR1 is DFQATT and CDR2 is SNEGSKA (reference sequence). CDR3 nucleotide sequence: TGCAGTGCTAGTGGACATACGAACACTGAAGCTTTCTTT. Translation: CSASGHTNTEAFF.

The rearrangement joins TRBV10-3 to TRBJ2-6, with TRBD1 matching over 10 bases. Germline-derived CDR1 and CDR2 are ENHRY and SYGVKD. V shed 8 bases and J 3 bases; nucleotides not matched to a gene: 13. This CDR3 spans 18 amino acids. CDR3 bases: TGTGCCATCCGAAGCTCCGGGACAGGGGATTATGGGGCCAACGTCCTGACTTTC. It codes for CAIRSSGTGDYGANVLTF.

CDR3 DNA sequence: TGTGCCAGCAGTTATTCGGGTCGACCCACCGGAGAGACCCAGTACTTC. This gives the protein CASSYSGRPTGETQYF. The rearrangement links TRBV6-2 or TRBV6-3 to TRBJ2-5; unclear D gene. The CDR3 is 16 amino acids. Looked up from germline, CDR1 is MNHEY and CDR2 is SVGEGT. Deletions cut 3 bases from V and 4 bases from J, with 18 bases between.

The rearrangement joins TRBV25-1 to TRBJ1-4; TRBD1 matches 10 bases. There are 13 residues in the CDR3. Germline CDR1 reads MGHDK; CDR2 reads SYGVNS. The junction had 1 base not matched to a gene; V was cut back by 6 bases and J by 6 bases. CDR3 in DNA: TGTGCCAGCAGCGACAGGGGGCATGAAAAACTGTTTTTT. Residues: CASSDRGHEKLFF.

DNA for the CDR3: TGTGCCAGCAGTGGCCGGACAGGGGAGGAAGAGACCCAGTACTTC. This translates into CASSGRTGEEETQYF. The chain combines TRBV9 with TRBJ2-5, with 9 bases fitting TRBD1. CDR1 is SGDLS, CDR2 YYNGEE, per germline. The CDR3 covers 15 residues. The V gene end was trimmed by 5 bases and the J gene end by 3 bases; junction bases not matched to a gene: 8.

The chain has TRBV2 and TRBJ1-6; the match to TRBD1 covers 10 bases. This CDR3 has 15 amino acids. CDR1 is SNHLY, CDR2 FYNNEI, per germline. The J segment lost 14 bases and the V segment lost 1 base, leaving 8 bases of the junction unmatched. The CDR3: CASSEETGGSPALHF. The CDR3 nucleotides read TGTGCCAGCAGTGAAGAGACAGGGGGCTCTCCAGCCCTCCACTTT.

The CDR3 region is CASSDLTSDHEQYF. The CDR3 DNA reads as TGTGCCAGCAGCGACCTTACTAGCGACCACGAGCAGTACTTC. V and J are TRBV28 and TRBJ2-7, with TRBD2 matching 7 bases. With V trimmed by 6 bases and J by 5 bases, 10 bases remained unmatched. Germline values: CDR1 MDHEN, CDR2 SYDVKM. The CDR3 totals 14 residues.

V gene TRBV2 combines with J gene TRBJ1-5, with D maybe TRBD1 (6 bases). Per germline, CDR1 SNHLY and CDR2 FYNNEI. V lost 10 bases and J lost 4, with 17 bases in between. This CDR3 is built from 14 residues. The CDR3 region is CATAYGTKNQPQHF. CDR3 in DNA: TGTGCCACCGCCTACGGGACAAAAAATCAGCCCCAGCATTTT.

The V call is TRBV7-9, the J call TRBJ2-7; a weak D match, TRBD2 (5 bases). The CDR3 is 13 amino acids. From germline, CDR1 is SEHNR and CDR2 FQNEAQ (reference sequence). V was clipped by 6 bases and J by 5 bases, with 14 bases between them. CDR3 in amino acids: CASRFGRRDEQYF. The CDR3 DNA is TGTGCCAGCAGGTTCGGCCGGCGGGACGAGCAGTACTTC. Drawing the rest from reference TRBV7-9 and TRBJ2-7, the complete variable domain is DTGVSQNPRHKITKRGQNVTFRCDPISEHNRLYWYRQTLGQGPEFLTYFQNEAQLEKSRLLSDRFSAERPKGSFSTLEIQRTEQGDSAMYLCASRFGRRDEQYFGPGTRLTVT.

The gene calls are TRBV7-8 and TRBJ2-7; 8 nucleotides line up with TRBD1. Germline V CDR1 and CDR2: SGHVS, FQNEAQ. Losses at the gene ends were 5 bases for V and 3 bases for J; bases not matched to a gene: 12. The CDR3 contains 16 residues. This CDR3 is CASSVTPGQAFYEQYF. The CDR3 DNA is TGTGCCAGCAGCGTAACCCCGGGACAGGCTTTCTACGAGCAGTACTTC.